Below are 23 T cell receptor beta chains sequenced from a single sample in a study of cytotoxic CD8 clonotypes in ibrutinib-treated CLL. The assay was immunoSEQ multiplex PCR, and TCRdb's table has in-frame clones only and misses some. The data show more than 70,000 clones, more than 75% seen once. The specimen comprised PBMCs, sampled after 12 months of ibrutinib treatment. Source of these receptors: a human donor with chronic lymphocytic leukemia.

The CDR3, as DNA: TGTGCCATCAGTGAGGAAGGAGCGGCTAGCGGGATGGTTGAGCAGTTCTTC. Translated, it gives CAISEEGAASGMVEQFF. The V gene is TRBV10-3, the J gene TRBJ2-1, with 9 bases aligning to TRBD2. Germline V lookup: CDR1 ENHRY, CDR2 SYGVKD. The CDR3 sequence is 17 residues long. Unmatched junction bases numbered 14, after V lost 2 bases and J lost 9 bases.

This rearrangement joins TRBV10-3 to TRBJ2-7; perhaps TRBD1 as D (6 bases). This CDR3 comprises 16 residues. V was cut by 2 bases and J by 5 bases, with 19 bases left in between. CDR1 and CDR2 (germline): ENHRY, SYGVKD. DNA for the CDR3: TGTGCCATCAGTGAGCACAGGGACGTACAGAGGGACGAGCAGTACTTC. Amino acids: CAISEHRDVQRDEQYF.

The gene calls are TRBV6-1 and TRBJ2-3, with TRBD2 identical over 8 bases. Per germline, CDR1 MNHNS and CDR2 SASEGT. The CDR3 is 14 residues long. Trimming at V came to 4 bases and at J to 0 bases, leaving 0 bases not matched to a gene. CDR3 coding DNA: TGTGCCAGCAGTGCTAGCGGGAGCACAGATACGCAGTATTTT. It encodes CASSASGSTDTQYF.

The chain links TRBV18 to TRBJ1-4; a possible D gene is TRBD1 (5 bases). Looked up from germline, CDR1 is KGHSH and CDR2 is LQKENI. The CDR3 sequence is 14 residues long. Trimming removed 2 bases from V and 7 bases from J, with 11 bases in between. CDR3 protein: CASSPNGAGEKLFF. The CDR3 region has the DNA TGTGCCAGCTCACCAAACGGGGCTGGTGAAAAACTGTTTTTT.

This clone appeared a single time. This rearrangement joins TRBV15 to TRBJ1-3; D gene ambiguous. The CDR3 consists of 16 residues. The germline CDR1 and CDR2 sequences are LNHNV and YYDKDF (reference sequence). The V end was cut by 0 bases, the J end by 0 bases, with 9 bases between. The CDR3 is CATSRDGVPSGNTIYF. In DNA form, the CDR3 reads TGTGCCACCAGCAGAGATGGGGTCCCCTCTGGAAACACCATATATTTT.

The sample holds one count of this clone. This sample also contains other DNA sequences that code for the same CDR3. The rearrangement uses TRBV7-3 and TRBJ1-1; perhaps TRBD1 as D (6 bases). Between the trimmed V and J ends, which lost 5 bases and 11 bases, there was a span of 18 bases. CDR1 is SGHTA, CDR2 FQGTGA, per germline. The CDR3 runs to 13 residues. CDR3 protein: CASSPGGGTEAFF. The CDR3 DNA is TGTGCCAGCAGCCCCGGAGGGGGGACGGAGGCTTTCTTT. Filled out from reference TRBV7-3 and TRBJ1-1, the complete variable domain reads GAGVSQTPSNKVTEKGKYVELRCDPISGHTALYWYRQSLGQGPEFLIYFQGTGAADDSGLPNDRFFAVRPEGSVSTLKIQRTERGDSAVYLCASSPGGGTEAFFGQGTRLTVV.

The chain employs TRBV29-1 and TRBJ1-2; D perhaps matches TRBD1 (6 bases). CDR3 size: 11 residues. V dropped 4 bases and J dropped 6 bases, with 9 bases sitting between them. Germline-derived CDR1 and CDR2 are SQVTM and ANQGSEA. The CDR3 region has the DNA TGCAGCGTTGGGGCAGGGGATGGCTACACCTTC. It codes for CSVGAGDGYTF.

DNA of the CDR3: TGTGCCAGCAGTGACTCGGCAGGAGAACAGCCCCAGCATTTT. This codes for CASSDSAGEQPQHF. The chain links TRBV6-4 to TRBJ1-5; D is uncertain. Trimming stripped 0 bases from V and 7 bases from J, with 10 bases between. The germline CDR1 and CDR2 sequences are MRHNA and SNTAGT. The CDR3 covers 14 residues.

The gene calls are TRBV29-1 and TRBJ2-1, with D tentatively TRBD2 (6 bases). The CDR3 spans 12 residues. Germline-derived CDR1 and CDR2 are SQVTM and ANQGSEA. Deletions cut 7 bases from V and 10 bases from J, with 17 bases between. CDR3: CSAGTSKPEQFF. The CDR3 DNA sequence: TGCAGCGCCGGGACTTCGAAGCCCGAGCAGTTCTTC.

The V and J genes are TRBV7-2 and TRBJ2-2, with D unresolved. There are 13 residues in the CDR3. Germline CDR1 SGHTA, CDR2 FQGNSA. Trimming removed 2 bases from V and 6 bases from J, with 7 bases in between. The CDR3 reads CASSLFSSGELFF. In DNA form, the CDR3 reads TGTGCCAGCAGCTTATTTAGTTCCGGGGAGCTGTTTTTT.

The genes are TRBV27 and TRBJ1-1; D remains ambiguous. V lost 0 bases, J lost 4 bases, and 15 bases lay in between. Germline loops: CDR1 MNHEY, CDR2 SMNVEV (reference sequence). The CDR3 extends over 16 amino acids. The CDR3 region is CASSLSWRAGSTEAFF. The CDR3 nucleotides are TGTGCCAGCAGTTTATCGTGGAGGGCTGGGAGCACTGAAGCTTTCTTT.

This clone showed up just a few times. The CDR3: CASSTGPGGPADTQYF. The CDR3 region has the DNA TGTGCCAGCAGCACAGGACCGGGAGGGCCCGCAGATACGCAGTATTTT. The chain recombines TRBV5-6 with TRBJ2-3; TRBD2 agrees at 8 bases. The trim removed 4 bases at V and 4 bases at J, leaving 11 bases unmatched. CDR1 and CDR2 from the germline V gene are SGHDT and YYEEEE. CDR3 length: 16 residues.

CDR3 nucleotides: TGTGCCAGCAGTGTGGTAGAAGGAGAGACCCAGTACTTC. It codes for CASSVVEGETQYF. The chain carries TRBV6-4 and TRBJ2-5, with no clear D. The CDR3 is 13 residues long. V lost 4 bases to trimming and J lost 4 bases, with 10 bases between them. The germline gives CDR1 MRHNA, CDR2 SNTAGT.

The rearrangement joins TRBV5-1 to TRBJ1-2; no definite D call. The CDR3 runs to 14 residues. Looked up from germline, CDR1 is SGHRS and CDR2 is YFSETQ. The V and J ends lost 3 bases and 8 bases respectively, with 17 bases between them. The CDR3 loop is CASSSANPSMGYTF. CDR3 nucleotide sequence: TGCGCCAGCAGCTCCGCCAACCCATCTATGGGCTACACCTTC.

A single count supports this clone. The chain is built from TRBV6-5 and TRBJ2-3; D uncertain. The germline V and J ends were trimmed by 6 bases and 4 bases, with 17 bases remaining between them. CDR1 is MNHEY, CDR2 SVGAGI, per germline. The CDR3 totals 15 residues. In DNA, the CDR3 is TGTGCCAGCAGGGCCCGGAGAAGGAAACCAGATACGCAGTATTTT. This gives the protein CASRARRRKPDTQYF.

The chain recombines TRBV7-9 with TRBJ2-3; D is possibly TRBD1 or TRBD2 (5 bases each). V was pared by 1 base and J by 2 bases, with 7 bases between. The CDR3 has 14 residues. CDR1 SEHNR and CDR2 FQNEAQ come from the germline V gene (reference sequence). The CDR3 DNA sequence: TGTGCCAGCAGCTTAGTGGGGGACACAGATACGCAGTATTTT. Residues: CASSLVGDTDTQYF.

V is TRBV10-3 and J is TRBJ2-5; the D gene could be TRBD1 or TRBD2 (5 bases each). The CDR3 runs to 12 residues. V was trimmed by 9 bases and J by 1 base, leaving 9 bases between them. In germline, CDR1 is ENHRY, CDR2 SYGVKD. CDR3 sequence (DNA): TGTGCCATTTCGGGACCCCAAGAGACCCAGTACTTC. Translating it yields CAISGPQETQYF.

The chain couples TRBV5-1 to TRBJ1-3; no clear D. Trimming removed 4 bases at V and 0 bases at J, with 14 bases between. This CDR3 region has 16 residues. Germline CDR1 reads SGHRS; CDR2 reads YFSETQ. CDR3 amino acids: CASSPGGRSSGNTIYF. CDR3 bases: TGCGCCAGCAGCCCTGGAGGCCGGAGCTCTGGAAACACCATATATTTT.

As regards this clone: Without the conserved terminal phenylalanine or tryptophan, this CDR3 likely stems from a read error. Because the CDR3's place on the DNA is in doubt, the DNA is left out and the CDR3 is given as listed by TCRdb. This sequence joins TRBV21-1 and TRBJ1-2; the table's D gene call, TRBD1, was not cross checked with the DNA. TRBV21-1 is assigned pseudogene status. The CDR3 length is 15 residues, termini included. The CDR3 sequence is CASSKALGGANGYTL.

This chain connects TRBV10-3 to TRBJ2-7; 9 nucleotides match TRBD1. Germline CDR1 and CDR2: ENHRY and SYGVKD. The J segment lost 6 bases and the V segment lost 6 bases, leaving 12 bases of the junction unmatched. The length of the CDR3 is 15 residues. The CDR3 DNA follows: TGTGCCATCAGAACACAGGGGGCGCCCCTTGGCGAGCAGTACTTC. Protein: CAIRTQGAPLGEQYF.

V usage is TRBV7-9 and J usage is TRBJ2-5, with D uncertain. Germline V gene sequence: CDR1 SEHNR, CDR2 FQNEAQ (reference sequence). The CDR3 is 13 amino acids. V lost 8 bases and J 4 bases, leaving 14 bases between the germline ends. The DNA for the CDR3 is TGTGCCAGCCAATCGGCGGTTGGAGAGACCCAGTACTTC. Protein: CASQSAVGETQYF.

This clone was detected ten times or more. The chain couples TRBV5-1 to TRBJ1-1; D gene unclear. Germline CDR1 SGHRS, CDR2 YFSETQ. The CDR3 totals 12 residues. V gave up 4 bases and J gave up 4 bases, with 8 bases separating them. The CDR3 sequence is CASSASGTEAFF. Here the CDR3 DNA reads TGCGCCAGCAGCGCCTCGGGCACTGAAGCTTTCTTT.

The chain joins TRBV6-5 to TRBJ1-1; unclear D gene. CDR3 size: 13 residues. Germline V gene data show CDR1 as MNHEY and CDR2 as SVGAGI. V shed 6 bases and J shed 1 base, with 9 bases lying between them. CDR3 DNA sequence: TGTGCCAGCAGCCGACTGACGAACACTGAAGCTTTCTTT. This gives the protein CASSRLTNTEAFF.